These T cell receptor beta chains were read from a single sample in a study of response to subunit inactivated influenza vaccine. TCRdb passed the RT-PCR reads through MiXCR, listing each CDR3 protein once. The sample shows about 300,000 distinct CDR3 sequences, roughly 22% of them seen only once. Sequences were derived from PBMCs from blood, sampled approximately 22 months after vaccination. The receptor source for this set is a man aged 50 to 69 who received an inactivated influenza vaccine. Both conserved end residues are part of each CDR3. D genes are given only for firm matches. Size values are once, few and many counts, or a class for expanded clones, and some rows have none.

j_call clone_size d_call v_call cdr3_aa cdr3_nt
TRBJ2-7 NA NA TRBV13 CASSTRRQLDYEQYF TGTGCCAGCAGCACAAGACGACAGCTAGATTACGAGCAGTACTTC
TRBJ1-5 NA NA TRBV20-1 CSARDHRGGRIGQPQHF TGCAGTGCTAGAGACCACAGAGGGGGTAGGATAGGACAGCCCCAGCATTTT
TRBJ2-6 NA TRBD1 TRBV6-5 CASSYNWDSETGANVLTF TGTGCCAGCAGTTACAACTGGGACAGCGAAACTGGGGCCAACGTCCTGACTTTC
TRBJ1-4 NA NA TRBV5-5 CASSLEGLTNEKLFF TGTGCCAGCAGCTTGGAAGGACTCACTAATGAAAAACTGTTTTTT
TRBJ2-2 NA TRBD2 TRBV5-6 CASSLVAGGTGELFF TGTGCCAGCAGCTTGGTAGCGGGAGGCACCGGGGAGCTGTTTTTT
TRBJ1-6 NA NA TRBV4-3 CASSLGGYNSPLHF TGCGCCAGCAGCCTGGGGGGATATAATTCACCCCTCCACTTT
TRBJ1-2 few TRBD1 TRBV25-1 CASSRPGTGDTHGYTF TGTGCCAGCTCAAGACCCGGGACAGGGGACACGCACGGCTACACCTTC
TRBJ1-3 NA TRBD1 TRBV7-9 CASSPVTGAGNTIYF TGTGCCAGCAGCCCGGTGACAGGGGCTGGAAACACCATATATTTT
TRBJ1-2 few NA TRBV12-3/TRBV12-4 CASSSGRIYGYTF TGTGCCAGCAGTTCCGGCCGTATTTATGGCTACACCTTC
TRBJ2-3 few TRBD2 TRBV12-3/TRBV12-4 CASRPSGMNTQYF TGTGCCAGCAGACCTAGCGGAATGAATACGCAGTATTTT
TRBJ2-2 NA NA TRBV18 CASSTRTVSNTGELFF TGTGCCAGCTCAACTAGGACAGTTTCGAACACCGGGGAGCTGTTTTTT
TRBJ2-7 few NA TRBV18 CASSPRQGEGNEQYF TGTGCCAGCTCACCAAGGCAGGGCGAAGGTAACGAGCAGTACTTC
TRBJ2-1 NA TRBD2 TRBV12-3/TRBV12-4 CASRPLAGYGNEQFF TGTGCCAGCAGGCCCCTAGCGGGATACGGCAATGAGCAGTTCTTC
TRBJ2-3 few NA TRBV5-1 CASSFGGSWLTDTQYF TGCGCCAGCAGCTTCGGGGGTTCCTGGCTGACAGATACGCAGTATTTT
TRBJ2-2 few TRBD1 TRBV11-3 CASSTRQGPTGELFF TGTGCCAGCAGCACCCGACAGGGACCGACCGGGGAGCTGTTTTTT
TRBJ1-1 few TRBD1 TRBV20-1 CSASRTGSGTEAFF TGCAGTGCTAGTAGGACAGGGTCGGGCACTGAAGCTTTCTTT
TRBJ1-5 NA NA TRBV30 CAWSGTGSFNQPQHF TGTGCCTGGAGTGGAACAGGTAGTTTCAATCAGCCCCAGCATTTT
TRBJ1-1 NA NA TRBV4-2 CASSPSRGGALYTEAFF TGTGCCAGCAGCCCCTCAAGGGGGGGCGCCCTCTACACTGAAGCTTTCTTT
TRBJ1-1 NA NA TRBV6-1 CASSPTSARASGTFF TGTGCCAGCAGTCCCACCTCAGCAAGGGCCAGTGGGACTTTCTTT
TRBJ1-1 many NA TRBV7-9 CASSLGGPNTEAFF TGTGCCAGCAGCTTAGGGGGACCGAACACTGAAGCTTTCTTT
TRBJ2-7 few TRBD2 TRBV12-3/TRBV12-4 CASSLKGGGTNEQYF TGTGCCAGCAGTTTAAAGGGCGGGGGAACAAACGAGCAGTACTTC
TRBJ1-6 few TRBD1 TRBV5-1 CASSLRQGVDSPLHF TGCGCCAGCAGCTTACGACAGGGTGTCGATTCACCCCTCCACTTT
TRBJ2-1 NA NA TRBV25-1 CASSVRDKPNHEQFF TGTGCCAGCAGTGTCCGGGACAAGCCCAACCATGAGCAGTTCTTC
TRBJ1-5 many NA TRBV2 CASSDRQSNQPQHF TGTGCCAGCAGTGATAGACAAAGCAATCAGCCCCAGCATTTT
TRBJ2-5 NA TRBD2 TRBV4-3 CASSRTSGGQETQYF TGCGCCAGCAGCCGGACTAGCGGGGGACAAGAGACCCAGTACTTC
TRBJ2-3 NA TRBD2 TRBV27 CASRPQGLVTDTQYF TGTGCCAGCAGACCCCAAGGACTAGTTACAGATACGCAGTATTTT
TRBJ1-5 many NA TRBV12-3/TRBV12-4 CASSLEGRLNQPQHF TGTGCCAGCAGTTTAGAAGGGAGATTGAATCAGCCCCAGCATTTT
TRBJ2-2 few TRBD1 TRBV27 CASSLGQGNSYTGELFF TGTGCCAGCAGTTTAGGACAGGGTAACTCATACACCGGGGAGCTGTTTTTT
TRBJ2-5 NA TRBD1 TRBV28 CASSSRVPGGTQYF TGTGCCAGCAGTAGCCGGGTTCCAGGGGGGACCCAGTACTTC
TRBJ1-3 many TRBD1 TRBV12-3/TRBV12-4 CASSPWDSSGNTIYF TGTGCCAGCAGTCCGTGGGACAGCTCTGGAAACACCATATATTTT
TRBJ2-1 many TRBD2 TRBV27 CASSLKGGGTPEQFF TGTGCCAGCAGTTTAAAAGGCGGGGGGACCCCTGAGCAGTTCTTC
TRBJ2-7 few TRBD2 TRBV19 CASSAIAGVRSYEQYF TGTGCCAGTAGTGCAATAGCGGGGGTACGATCCTACGAGCAGTACTTC
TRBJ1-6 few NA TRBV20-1 CSARQANSPLHF TGCAGTGCTAGGCAGGCTAATTCACCCCTCCACTTT
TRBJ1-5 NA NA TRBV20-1 CSARRENQPQHF TGCAGTGCTAGAAGGGAGAATCAGCCCCAGCATTTT
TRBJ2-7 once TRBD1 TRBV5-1 CASSLAAMTGAGEQYF TGCGCCAGCAGCTTGGCCGCGATGACAGGGGCTGGCGAGCAGTACTTC
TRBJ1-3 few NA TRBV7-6 CASRRGISDTIYF TGTGCCAGCAGGAGGGGAATTTCAGACACCATATATTTT
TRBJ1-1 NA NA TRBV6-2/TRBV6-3 CASTTVDTAEAFF TGTGCCAGCACAACCGTTGACACCGCTGAAGCTTTCTTT